The entry that follows covers one T cell receptor beta chain sequence. Its matching antigen is unknown. This specimen comes from a study of cytomegalovirus exposure and HLA in healthy donors. General study findings and limits: Three CMV-associated chains proved CMV antigen-specific in vitro.

The trim removed 3 bases at V and 3 bases at J, leaving 2 bases unmatched. This CDR3 comprises 13 residues. Germline lookup yields CDR1 SGHDT and CDR2 YYEEEE. Repertoires were generated with immunoSEQ multiplex PCR, while TCRdb's copy carries only in-frame clones and drops some. Here the sample spans some 130,000 clones, about 91% being singletons. The sequence was collected from a woman aged 18-29 years in good health and CMV-seronegative. The chain joins TRBV5-6 to TRBJ2-7, with 8 bases that match TRBD1. Sequencing was performed on PBMCs. The CDR3 DNA follows: TGTGCCAGCAGCTACGACAGGGGCTACGAGCAGTACTTC. Translating it yields CASSYDRGYEQYF. Supplemented by reference TRBV5-6 and TRBJ2-7, the full variable domain reads DAGVTQSPTHLIKTRGQQVTLRCSPKSGHDTVSWYQQALGQGPQFIFQYYEEEERQRGNFPDRFSGHQFPNYSSELNVNALLLGDSALYLCASSYDRGYEQYFGPGTRLTVT.